One and the same sample provided the 6 T cell receptor beta chains below, sequenced in a study of blood T cells in healthy people across ages. Primed by a sample-barcoded 5' primer and a J-beta primer mix, a second PCR proceeded for about 7 to 11 cycles. TCRdb called the 5' RACE reads again in MiXCR, with one record for every CDR3 protein. The sample consists of 1.5 million or so distinct CDR3 sequences, around 40% of them appearing once. The sequencing sample was made of blood. These TCRs come from a woman aged 18-29 years in good health.

V gene TRBV20-1 combines with J gene TRBJ1-3, with 10 bases matching TRBD1. Germline CDR1 reads DFQATT; CDR2 reads SNEGSKA (reference sequence). The CDR3 runs to 16 residues. After removal of 1 base from V and 0 bases from J, the junction contained 3 bases not matched to a gene. CDR3 sequence: CSARGDRGNSGNTIYF. The CDR3 DNA is TGCAGTGCTAGAGGGGACAGGGGTAACTCTGGAAACACCATATATTTT.

This chain connects TRBV9 to TRBJ2-1; D not resolved. Trimming removed 2 bases from V and 4 bases from J, with 10 bases in between. The CDR3 runs 14 residues. Looked up from germline, CDR1 is SGDLS and CDR2 is YYNGEE. In nucleotides, the CDR3 is TGTGCCAGCAGCGTGGGAACACTTTACAATGAGCAGTTCTTC. Translation: CASSVGTLYNEQFF.

This chain connects TRBV20-1 to TRBJ2-7; D might be TRBD1 or TRBD2, each matching 5 bases. With 3 bases removed from V and 2 bases from J, the gap between germline ends came to 17 bases. There are 15 residues in the CDR3. The germline CDR1 and CDR2 sequences are DFQATT and SNEGSKA (reference sequence). This CDR3 reads CSASALEGSTYEQYF. The CDR3, as DNA: TGCAGTGCTAGTGCTCTCGAGGGGTCTACCTACGAGCAGTACTTC.

The chain combines TRBV20-1 with TRBJ2-3; 10 nucleotides agree with TRBD2. Trimming removed 3 bases from V and 4 bases from J; junction bases left unmatched: 4. The CDR3 is made up of 14 amino acids. CDR1 is DFQATT, CDR2 SNEGSKA, per germline (reference sequence). The CDR3, as DNA: TGCAGTGCTAGGGTAGCGGGGGGTGCAGATACGCAGTATTTT. Protein: CSARVAGGADTQYF.

This clonotype has only a few counts. The chain combines TRBV20-1 with TRBJ2-1; 10 nucleotides match TRBD1. The CDR3 totals 18 residues. Trimming removed 6 bases from V and 2 bases from J; junction bases left unmatched: 16. CDR1 DFQATT and CDR2 SNEGSKA come from the germline V gene (reference sequence). DNA of the CDR3: TGCAGTGCCGAAAGGTTGGGGACAGGGGCCTTGGCCTACAATGAGCAGTTCTTC. Translating it yields CSAERLGTGALAYNEQFF.

This rearrangement joins TRBV6-1 to TRBJ1-2, with D unresolved. V dropped 6 bases and J dropped 8 bases, with 16 bases sitting between them. This CDR3 has 13 amino acids. Germline CDR1 MNHNS, CDR2 SASEGT. The chain's CDR3 is CASRESPFYGYTF. The DNA for the CDR3 is TGTGCCAGCAGAGAAAGCCCCTTCTACGGCTACACCTTC.